Sequencing of this T cell receptor beta chain was carried out in a study of cytomegalovirus exposure and HLA in healthy donors. Study in general: Ancestry clustering placed roughly 86% of some 400 genotyped donors in the Caucasian-associated cluster.

The PCR used 60 Vbeta and 13 Jbeta primers. Produced via immunoSEQ multiplex PCR; TCRdb's table is partial and in-frame only. Counted here are under 250,000 clones, over 80% occurring once; the ten biggest clones make up 0.71%. This clone was counted once. Its cognate antigen is unknown. This CDR3 has 19 residues. V dropped 1 base and J dropped 5; count of bases not matched to a gene: 12. Germline V CDR1 and CDR2: LGHNA, YNFKEQ. Findings of the study overall: Equally common other TCR beta chains were less clonally expanded than HLA-associated ones, a later analysis found. In a later analysis, at a false discovery rate of 0.05, under 20,000 TCR beta sequences matched HLA alleles. Immune exposure information comprised only CMV serostatus.

This receptor was identified in a boy younger than 10 in good health and CMV-seronegative. The specimen was PBMCs. The chain couples TRBV4-2 to TRBJ2-5, with 14 bases fitting TRBD2. The CDR3 sequence: CASSQVWPGLAGVWETQYF. CDR3 DNA: TGTGCCAGCAGCCAAGTGTGGCCGGGACTAGCGGGAGTATGGGAGACCCAGTACTTC.